The clone carrying this TCR beta chain was observed many times. The antigen remains undetermined. The CDR3 loop spans 13 amino acids. V gave up 4 bases and J gave up 5 bases; unmatched junction bases: 2. The germline gives CDR1 SEHNR, CDR2 FQNEAQ (reference sequence). Unique molecular identifiers were present on cDNA, and template switching added a universal primer site. MiXCR, run by TCRdb on the 5' RACE reads, gives a single entry per CDR3 protein. The table shows over 200,000 distinct CDR3 sequences, with roughly 10% occurring only once. These data originate in a study of identical twins. General study results and limits: Cross-sectional statistics underpinned the conclusions; the same donors were not followed. Out-of-frame TCR alpha sharing observed in monozygotic twins exceeded model estimates.

The donors were all healthy and Caucasian. The TCR was taken from a woman younger than 35 in good health. Sample: memory (CD45RO+) T cells sorted from blood. V is TRBV7-9 and J is TRBJ2-5, with TRBD1 matching 9 bases. For the CDR3, the DNA is TGTGCCAGCAGCTACACAGGGGGCGAGACCCAGTACTTC. Its protein is CASSYTGGETQYF.